These 32 T cell receptor beta chains came from one sample sequenced in a study of T cell repertoires in cytomegalovirus infection. TCRdb re-derived calls from the reads in MiXCR, one entry per CDR3 protein. Here the sample spans 200,000 to 300,000 distinct CDR3 sequences, roughly 10% being singletons. Source material: PBMCs. These receptors all stem from a human donor in good health (CMV status not recorded). Some clones in this sample may be carry-over from other donors' samples.

This chain uses TRBV18 with TRBJ1-1; 7 bases align to TRBD1. The CDR3 is 16 residues long. Germline-derived CDR1 and CDR2 are KGHSH and LQKENI. The V gene end was trimmed by 1 base and the J gene end by 1 base; junction bases not matched to a gene: 6. CDR3 coding DNA: TGTGCCAGCTCACCACGGGGGACAGAATCGAACACTGAAGCTTTCTTT. Translated, it gives CASSPRGTESNTEAFF.

This clonotype was counted ten times or more. This sequence joins TRBV7-2 and TRBJ1-5, with 11 bases identical to TRBD1. The germline V gene encodes CDR1 SGHTA and CDR2 FQGNSA. V shed 5 bases and J 6 bases; nucleotides not matched to a gene: 6. The CDR3 runs 15 residues. For the CDR3, the DNA is TGTGCCAGCAGCGCCGGGACAGGGGGTGGTCAGCCCCAGCATTTT. Protein: CASSAGTGGGQPQHF. The whole variable domain, remainder taken from reference TRBV7-2 and TRBJ1-5, is GAGVSQSPSNKVTEKGKDVELRCDPISGHTALYWYRQSLGQGLEFLIYFQGNSAPDKSGLPSDRFSAERTGGSVSTLTIQRTQQEDSAVYLCASSAGTGGGQPQHFGDGTRLSIL.

This clonotype was observed many times. This rearrangement joins TRBV7-2 to TRBJ2-4; D is ambiguous. The CDR3 is 15 amino acids. V gave up 4 bases and J gave up 1 base, with 11 bases separating them. Germline CDR1 is SGHTA and CDR2 is FQGNSA. The CDR3 nucleotides read TGTGCCAGCAGCTCAGACGGGTCTGCCAAAAACATTCAGTACTTC. As protein: CASSSDGSAKNIQYF.

This chain joins TRBV4-3 and TRBJ2-1; possibly TRBD2 for D (6 bases). The V end lost 0 bases, the J end lost 2 bases, and 11 bases lay between the germline ends. The CDR3 runs 16 residues. Per the germline V gene, CDR1 is LGHNA and CDR2 is YSLEER. CDR3 sequence: CASSQEFGGPYNEQFF. DNA of the CDR3: TGCGCCAGCAGCCAAGAATTCGGGGGACCCTACAATGAGCAGTTCTTC.

This clonotype came up many times. The chain recombines TRBV7-2 with TRBJ2-4, with D perhaps matching TRBD2 (7 bases). The CDR3 totals 17 residues. The ends were cut back, 6 bases at V and 2 bases at J, with 20 bases in the middle. From germline, CDR1 is SGHTA and CDR2 FQGNSA. CDR3 coding DNA: TGTGCCAGCAGTCCGACGAAGGGGGGGATCACCAAAAACATTCAGTACTTC. This encodes CASSPTKGGITKNIQYF.

This clonotype was detected ten times or more. The chain carries TRBV14 and TRBJ2-3, with a tentative D call TRBD2 (6 bases). V was trimmed by 1 base and J by 2 bases, leaving 10 bases between them. The CDR3 covers 15 residues. The germline gives CDR1 SGHDN, CDR2 FVKESK. CDR3 protein: CASSQVGGSTDTQYF. CDR3 coding DNA: TGTGCCAGCAGCCAAGTGGGGGGATCCACAGATACGCAGTATTTT.

This clonotype was recorded many times. Here the CDR3 reads CASTQRQADYGYTF. The CDR3 bases are TGTGCCAGCACGCAAAGACAGGCAGACTATGGCTACACCTTC. The chain couples TRBV7-2 to TRBJ1-2, with a possible D match to TRBD1 (6 bases). CDR1 is SGHTA, CDR2 FQGNSA, per germline. This CDR3 is 14 amino acids long. The V end was cut by 7 bases, the J end by 3 bases, with 15 bases between.

The CDR3 spells CASSDTTLAYETQYF. The DNA for the CDR3 is TGTGCCAGCAGCGACACCACTCTAGCGTATGAGACCCAGTACTTC. The chain combines TRBV6-6 with TRBJ2-5; the D gene is possibly TRBD2 (6 bases). The CDR3 has 15 residues. Germline CDR1 reads MNHNY; CDR2 reads SVGAGI (reference sequence). V lost 6 bases and J lost 5, with 19 bases in between.

The chain uses TRBV7-6 and TRBJ1-1, with 9 nucleotides matching TRBD1. There are 15 residues in the CDR3. The J segment lost 3 bases and the V segment lost 4 bases, leaving 6 bases of the junction unmatched. The germline V gene has CDR1 SGHVS and CDR2 FNYEAQ. The CDR3 sequence: CASSSTGGAYTEAFF. The CDR3 nucleotides are TGTGCCAGCAGCTCCACAGGGGGCGCATACACTGAAGCTTTCTTT.

This clonotype was counted many times. V and J are TRBV7-2 and TRBJ2-2; 15 bases map to TRBD2. The ends lost 5 bases at V and 5 bases at J; junction bases unmatched: 3. There are 16 residues in the CDR3. Germline CDR1 and CDR2: SGHTA and FQGNSA. The chain's CDR3 is CASSRGLAGGTGELFF. CDR3 DNA: TGTGCCAGCAGCCGGGGACTAGCGGGGGGAACCGGGGAGCTGTTTTTT. Looking up the rest from reference TRBV7-2 and TRBJ2-2 gives the full variable domain: GAGVSQSPSNKVTEKGKDVELRCDPISGHTALYWYRQSLGQGLEFLIYFQGNSAPDKSGLPSDRFSAERTGGSVSTLTIQRTQQEDSAVYLCASSRGLAGGTGELFFGEGSRLTVL.

The V gene is TRBV29-1, the J gene TRBJ2-3; 9 bases are a match to TRBD1. Germline CDR1 is SQVTM and CDR2 is ANQGSEA. The CDR3 runs to 16 residues. J lost 1 base, V lost 3 bases, and 8 bases had no gene match. The DNA for the CDR3 is TGCAGCGTTGACTCGACAGGGGGTACGCGCACAGATACGCAGTATTTT. It codes for CSVDSTGGTRTDTQYF.

This clonotype showed up many times. The J gene is TRBJ1-1, the V gene TRBV7-2; D uncertain. Germline assignment: CDR1 SGHTA and CDR2 FQGNSA. The V gene lost 0 bases and the J gene lost 3 bases, with 14 bases spanning the gap. The CDR3 is 16 residues long. As DNA, the CDR3 is TGTGCCAGCAGCTTAGCGAGCGGAGTAGGTGACACTGAAGCTTTCTTT. It specifies CASSLASGVGDTEAFF.

This clonotype was recorded many times. This chain links TRBV7-6 with TRBJ2-5; 7 bases agree with TRBD2. Unmatched junction bases numbered 11, after V lost 5 bases and J lost 2 bases. The CDR3 extends over 16 amino acids. Germline V gene data show CDR1 as SGHVS and CDR2 as FNYEAQ. The CDR3 coding sequence is TGTGCCAGCAGCCGGGTGGGGGGGTCCATACAAGAGACCCAGTACTTC. It specifies CASSRVGGSIQETQYF.

This clonotype was observed at least ten times. J is TRBJ2-1 and V is TRBV7-2, with 9 bases that match TRBD2. CDR3 length: 17 residues. Germline CDR1 and CDR2: SGHTA and FQGNSA. Germline trimming cut 6 bases from V and 1 base from J; bases unmatched to any gene: 10. The CDR3 protein is CASRRRGGGVSYNEQFF. Written as DNA, the CDR3 is TGTGCCAGCAGGCGAAGGGGCGGGGGGGTTTCCTACAATGAGCAGTTCTTC.

This clonotype was recorded many times. V is TRBV4-3 and J is TRBJ2-4; TRBD1 or TRBD2 may be the D gene (5 bases each). This CDR3 region has 17 residues. In germline, CDR1 is LGHNA, CDR2 YSLEER. V shed 1 base and J shed 0 bases, with 13 bases lying between them. This chain's CDR3 is CASSQGRGGGAKNIQYF. The CDR3 region has the DNA TGCGCCAGCAGCCAAGGCCGGGGTGGGGGAGCCAAAAACATTCAGTACTTC.

This clonotype was seen a few times. This chain connects TRBV28 to TRBJ2-3, with D possibly being TRBD1 or TRBD2 (5 bases each). The V and J ends lost 4 bases and 11 bases respectively, with 10 bases between them. Germline-derived CDR1 and CDR2 are MDHEN and SYDVKM. The CDR3 runs 11 residues. The CDR3 spells CASSWERGQYF. The CDR3 DNA is TGTGCCAGCAGTTGGGAGAGGGGGCAGTATTTT.

This clonotype turned up a few times. V usage is TRBV5-6 and J usage is TRBJ1-1; TRBD1 matches at 7 bases. The germline CDR1 and CDR2 sequences are SGHDT and YYEEEE. This CDR3 has 14 residues. Unmatched junction bases numbered 13, after V lost 8 bases and J lost 6 bases. CDR3 sequence: CASFLQGPFAEAFF. In DNA, the CDR3 is TGTGCCAGTTTTTTACAGGGGCCCTTCGCTGAAGCTTTCTTT.

This clonotype was recorded at least ten times. The CDR3 bases are TGTGCCAGCAGCTTAGAGCCCTTCAGGGGCGATGAGCAGTTCTTC. It translates to CASSLEPFRGDEQFF. This sequence joins TRBV7-6 and TRBJ2-1; D may be TRBD1 (6 bases). The germline CDR1 and CDR2 sequences are SGHVS and FNYEAQ. The V and J ends lost 1 base and 8 bases respectively, with 15 bases between them. The CDR3 is made up of 15 amino acids.

This clonotype was picked up many times. The chain recombines TRBV7-2 with TRBJ1-1, with D maybe TRBD1 (5 bases). The CDR3 covers 14 residues. Trimming removed 2 bases from V and 4 bases from J, with 11 bases in between. CDR1 and CDR2 from the germline V gene are SGHTA and FQGNSA. In DNA form, the CDR3 reads TGTGCCAGCAGCTTAAGTGCAGGGCCCACTGAAGCTTTCTTT. Protein product: CASSLSAGPTEAFF.

This clonotype was detected many times. The genes are TRBV7-2 and TRBJ2-7; TRBD2 agrees at 8 bases. CDR1 is SGHTA, CDR2 FQGNSA, per germline. This CDR3 region has 13 residues. V dropped 4 bases and J dropped 4; count of bases not matched to a gene: 3. CDR3 bases: TGTGCCAGCAGCTCAGTAGCGGGGTACGAGCAGTACTTC. Its translation is CASSSVAGYEQYF.

There are a few counts of this clonotype. The rearrangement links TRBV28 to TRBJ2-5, with D unclear. Trimming took off 8 bases at V and 0 bases at J, with 10 bases between the two ends. This CDR3 has 13 amino acids. Germline CDR1 reads MDHEN; CDR2 reads SYDVKM. CDR3 amino acids: CASQGTHQETQYF. CDR3 DNA: TGTGCCAGCCAAGGAACCCACCAAGAGACCCAGTACTTC.

This clonotype has ten or more counts. The chain uses TRBV29-1 and TRBJ1-2; no definite D call. Germline V gene sequence: CDR1 SQVTM, CDR2 ANQGSEA. V was pared by 4 bases and J by 4 bases, with 10 bases between. This CDR3 has 12 amino acids. DNA for the CDR3: TGCAGCGTTGCGGAGCAAGCCTATGGCTACACCTTC. It encodes CSVAEQAYGYTF.

The rearrangement links TRBV12-3 or TRBV12-4 to TRBJ2-5; 9 bases fit TRBD1. The CDR3 sequence is 16 residues long. J gave up 5 bases and V 2 bases, and 9 bases lay outside the gene matches. CDR3 sequence: CASSLNPTGGFETQYF. The DNA for the CDR3 is TGTGCCAGCAGTTTAAATCCCACAGGGGGCTTCGAGACCCAGTACTTC.

This clonotype has ten or more counts. The gene calls are TRBV11-2 and TRBJ2-7; tentative D call: TRBD2 (5 bases). This CDR3 contains 15 residues. Germline-derived CDR1 and CDR2 are SGHAT and FQNNGV. V lost 5 bases, J lost 0 bases, and 14 bases lay in between. The CDR3 DNA sequence: TGTGCCAGCAGCCCCGGCCCCCGGGACTCCTACGAGCAGTACTTC. Encoded protein: CASSPGPRDSYEQYF.

The chain is built from TRBV20-1 and TRBJ2-3; D might be TRBD2 (7 bases). Between the trimmed V and J ends, which lost 5 bases and 8 bases, there was a span of 14 bases. This CDR3 spans 12 amino acids. Germline V lookup: CDR1 DFQATT, CDR2 SNEGSKA (reference sequence). The CDR3 protein is CSARGGASTQYF. CDR3 coding DNA: TGCAGTGCTCGAGGGGGGGCCAGTACGCAGTATTTT.

This clonotype has just a few counts. The chain combines TRBV20-1 with TRBJ2-1, with 10 bases that match TRBD2. J was trimmed by 3 bases and V by 5 bases; bases with no gene match: 4. There are 14 residues in the CDR3. CDR1 and CDR2 from the germline V gene are DFQATT and SNEGSKA (reference sequence). CDR3 sequence: CSAFLAGDYNEQFF. CDR3 bases: TGCAGTGCTTTCCTAGCGGGGGACTACAATGAGCAGTTCTTC.

The genes are TRBV7-2 and TRBJ1-2, with a weak D call TRBD1 (6 bases). Germline V gene lookup returns CDR1 SGHTA and CDR2 FQGNSA. V lost 5 bases and J lost 3, with 16 bases in between. The CDR3 is 15 residues long. The CDR3 spells CASSLGAGGHYGYTF. CDR3 DNA sequence: TGTGCCAGCAGCCTAGGGGCTGGGGGCCACTATGGCTACACCTTC.

Ten or more counts support this clonotype. This chain uses TRBV7-2 with TRBJ2-3, with D tentatively TRBD2 (7 bases). Germline CDR1 is SGHTA and CDR2 is FQGNSA. This CDR3 is built from 15 residues. The germline V and J ends were trimmed by 4 bases and 5 bases, with 16 bases remaining between them. CDR3 DNA: TGTGCCAGCAGCTCAGGGAGGGGGGGGGTAGATACGCAGTATTTT. Amino acids: CASSSGRGGVDTQYF.

This clonotype occurred a few times. The J gene is TRBJ2-1, the V gene TRBV29-1; 7 bases match TRBD1. The CDR3 runs 12 residues. Germline V gene sequence: CDR1 SQVTM, CDR2 ANQGSEA. With V trimmed by 7 bases and J by 6 bases, 6 bases remained unmatched. The CDR3 here is CSASTGFNEQFF. The CDR3 DNA sequence: TGCAGCGCCTCGACAGGGTTCAATGAGCAGTTCTTC.

This clonotype was seen at least ten times. The V call is TRBV7-6, the J call TRBJ2-7; 12 bases match TRBD2. Germline assignment: CDR1 SGHVS and CDR2 FNYEAQ. V shed 5 bases, J shed 7 bases, and the junction held 6 bases outside the gene matches. This CDR3 is 14 amino acids long. The CDR3 reads CASSPSTSGREQYF. The CDR3 bases are TGTGCCAGCAGCCCCTCCACTAGCGGGAGGGAGCAGTACTTC.

The chain combines TRBV19 with TRBJ1-2; D is ambiguous. Germline loops: CDR1 LNHDA, CDR2 SQIVND (reference sequence). The CDR3 totals 14 residues. V gave up 0 bases and J gave up 0 bases, with 5 bases separating them. The CDR3 sequence is CASSIDGSNYGYTF. The CDR3 DNA reads as TGTGCCAGTAGTATAGACGGATCTAACTATGGCTACACCTTC.

There are many counts of this clonotype. V usage is TRBV19 and J usage is TRBJ1-1; 12 bases fit TRBD1. This CDR3 has 16 residues. CDR1 and CDR2 from the germline V gene are LNHDA and SQIVND (reference sequence). Trimming cost V 10 bases and J 1 base; bases outside gene matches: 10. CDR3 in DNA: TGTGCCACCACCGGGACAGGGGGCGCGTCGAACACTGAAGCTTTCTTT. It translates to CATTGTGGASNTEAFF.